The 21 T cell receptor beta chains given below trace back to one sample, sequenced in a study of blood T cells in healthy people across ages. Using a J-beta primer mix together with a sample-barcoded 5' primer, a second PCR was run for 7 to 11 cycles. Via MiXCR, TCRdb re-called the 5' RACE reads, giving one row per CDR3 protein. The table lists 1,800,000 or so distinct CDR3 sequences, around 42% of them singletons. Source material: blood. The receptors shown here come from a human donor in good health.

On this clonotype itself: Germline is not matched at one junction end, which may reflect a read error. The rearrangement uses TRBV12-3 or TRBV12-4 and TRBJ1-4, with TRBD1 matching 7 bases. This CDR3 region has 15 residues. The CDR3 DNA sequence: TGTGCCAGCAGCCGTTTCGGGACAGCGGATGAAGAACTGTTTTTT. Protein product: CASSRFGTADEELFF.

This clonotype was seen repeatedly, ten times or more. This chain links TRBV7-2 with TRBJ2-5, with 15 bases fitting TRBD2. This CDR3 comprises 16 residues. Unmatched junction bases numbered 5, after V lost 4 bases and J lost 5 bases. Per germline, CDR1 SGHTA and CDR2 FQGNSA. CDR3 sequence reads: CASSSWTSGGAETQYF. In DNA, the CDR3 is TGTGCCAGCAGCTCATGGACTAGCGGGGGGGCTGAGACCCAGTACTTC.

The chain employs TRBV15 and TRBJ1-1, with 7 nucleotides matching TRBD1. The germline V gene has CDR1 LNHNV and CDR2 YYDKDF (reference sequence). Trimming at V came to 0 bases and at J to 4 bases, leaving 5 bases not matched to a gene. There are 15 residues in the CDR3. The CDR3 bases are TGTGCCACCAGCAGAGAGTACAGGGGTTTCACTGAAGCTTTCTTT. It is translated as CATSREYRGFTEAFF.

V usage is TRBV20-1 and J usage is TRBJ1-5, with TRBD1 identical over 10 bases. CDR3 length equals 14 residues. Germline loops: CDR1 DFQATT, CDR2 SNEGSKA (reference sequence). The V gene end was trimmed by 6 bases and the J gene end by 6 bases; junction bases not matched to a gene: 8. The DNA for the CDR3 is TGCAGTGCAAGGGACAGGGGAGAGTTTCAGCCCCAGCATTTT. Protein sequence: CSARDRGEFQPQHF.

This clonotype was counted only a few times. The gene calls are TRBV2 and TRBJ1-5; D uncertain. Looked up from germline, CDR1 is SNHLY and CDR2 is FYNNEI. The V end lost 6 bases, the J end lost 5 bases, and 8 bases lay between the germline ends. The CDR3 consists of 12 residues. The CDR3 loop is CASRADHQPQHF. CDR3 DNA sequence: TGTGCCAGCAGGGCAGACCATCAGCCCCAGCATTTT.

V and J are TRBV4-1 and TRBJ2-7; TRBD1 might be the D (7 bases). V gave up 4 bases and J gave up 7 bases, with 20 bases separating them. The length of the CDR3 is 15 residues. Looked up from germline, CDR1 is MGHRA and CDR2 is YSYEKL. The CDR3 sequence is CASSRYPQGRLEQYF. The CDR3 DNA follows: TGCGCCAGCAGCCGCTACCCACAGGGGAGGTTAGAGCAGTACTTC.

V is TRBV20-1 and J is TRBJ1-2, with D perhaps matching TRBD1 (5 bases). CDR1 and CDR2 from the germline V gene are DFQATT and SNEGSKA (reference sequence). The CDR3 covers 15 residues. Deletions cut 3 bases from V and 5 bases from J, with 19 bases between. The CDR3 reads CSARTARERTYGYTF. CDR3 sequence (DNA): TGCAGTGCTAGGACCGCCAGGGAGCGAACGTATGGCTACACCTTC.

The chain links TRBV20-1 to TRBJ2-5; 10 nucleotides agree with TRBD1. TRBJ2-7 explains the end of the DNA better; the J call may be wrong. The germline gives CDR1 DFQATT, CDR2 SNEGSKA (reference sequence). This CDR3 spans 16 amino acids. The CDR3 region has the DNA TGCAGTGTTCACCTATCCCGGGACAGGGGCTCCTACGAGCAGTACTTC. This encodes CSVHLSRDRGSYEQYF.

This clonotype was observed once. The rearrangement joins TRBV6-5 to TRBJ1-2; 9 bases are a match to TRBD1. The CDR3 contains 15 residues. V was clipped by 5 bases and J by 4 bases; unmatched bases: 8. Looked up from germline, CDR1 is MNHEY and CDR2 is SVGAGI. CDR3 bases: TGTGCCAGCAGTACGACAGGGGGGGTTGGCTATGGCTACACCTTC. This sequence encodes CASSTTGGVGYGYTF.

About this clonotype: Germline and junction disagree at one end, which may indicate a read error. The J gene is TRBJ2-4, the V gene TRBV4-3; 9 positions match TRBD2. CDR3 length: 18 residues. The V gene's germline CDR1 is LGHNA and CDR2 YSLEER. CDR3 nucleotides: TGCGCCAGCAGCCAAGAGCAGCGGGGGGCCATAGCCAAAAACACTCAGTACTTC. Translated: CASSQEQRGAIAKNTQYF.

The chain combines TRBV4-3 with TRBJ1-2; 10 nucleotides match TRBD1. Trimming took 4 bases from V and 5 from J; bases not matched to a gene: 4. The CDR3 covers 14 residues. The V gene's germline CDR1 is LGHNA and CDR2 YSLEER. The CDR3 region is CASSPDRGKYGYTF. The CDR3 DNA follows: TGCGCCAGCAGCCCGGACAGGGGGAAGTATGGCTACACCTTC.

The chain joins TRBV5-1 to TRBJ1-2; possible D gene TRBD1, 5 bases. In germline, CDR1 is SGHRS, CDR2 YFSETQ. The V gene lost 2 bases and the J gene lost 2 bases, with 13 bases spanning the gap. The CDR3 runs to 15 residues. The CDR3 DNA is TGCGCCAGCAGCTTAGTTCTTGACAGCAACTATGGCTACACCTTC. The encoded protein is CASSLVLDSNYGYTF.

Ten or more counts support this clonotype. This sequence joins TRBV6-2 or TRBV6-3 and TRBJ1-1; no reliable D call. This CDR3 has 13 amino acids. V was clipped by 11 bases and J by 3 bases, with 16 bases between them. The V gene's germline CDR1 is MNHEY and CDR2 SVGEGT. The chain's CDR3 is CAGQHQRDTEAFF. CDR3 DNA: TGTGCCGGCCAACACCAACGGGACACTGAAGCTTTCTTT.

This clonotype was counted between two and nine times. This rearrangement joins TRBV5-6 to TRBJ2-1; D not resolved. Trimming took 4 bases from V and 2 from J, leaving 13 bases between them. Germline-derived CDR1 and CDR2 are SGHDT and YYEEEE. The CDR3 runs 15 residues. The chain's CDR3 is CASSPRSSPYNEQFF. As DNA, the CDR3 is TGTGCCAGCAGCCCGAGGAGTAGCCCCTACAATGAGCAGTTCTTC.

The chain uses TRBV19 and TRBJ2-4, with 7 bases matching TRBD2. The J call may be wrong; the DNA end is better matched by TRBJ2-7. The CDR3 has 13 amino acids. Germline V gene sequence: CDR1 LNHDA, CDR2 SQIVND (reference sequence). The CDR3 nucleotides read TGTGCCAGTAGTATTTGGGAGGGATACGAGCAGTACTTC. It specifies CASSIWEGYEQYF.

The rearrangement links TRBV27 to TRBJ2-5; possible D gene TRBD1, 6 bases. CDR3 length equals 14 residues. Germline V gene lookup returns CDR1 MNHEY and CDR2 SMNVEV (reference sequence). Trimming left V 5 bases short and J 2 bases short, with 12 bases between. The CDR3 reads CASSPCGQQETQYF. In DNA, the CDR3 is TGTGCCAGCAGTCCTTGCGGACAGCAAGAGACCCAGTACTTC.

The gene calls are TRBV29-1 and TRBJ2-1; the match to TRBD2 covers 8 bases. The trim removed 0 bases at V and 7 bases at J, leaving 11 bases unmatched. This CDR3 has 16 amino acids. Per germline, CDR1 SQVTM and CDR2 ANQGSEA. The CDR3 sequence is CSVEDPKAGATNEQFF. The CDR3 DNA is TGCAGCGTTGAAGACCCTAAAGCGGGGGCGACAAATGAGCAGTTCTTC.

This clonotype was recorded only once. This may stem from a read error, because a much larger clone lies one nucleotide away. V and J are TRBV25-1 and TRBJ2-5; TRBD2 aligns across 8 bases. The V segment lost 5 bases and the J segment 1 base; nucleotides outside the gene matches: 15. Germline V gene lookup returns CDR1 MGHDK and CDR2 SYGVNS. This CDR3 is 18 amino acids long. The CDR3 protein is CASSPQSRASGFQETQYF. In DNA, the CDR3 is TGTGCCAGCAGTCCCCAATCCCGGGCTAGCGGGTTCCAAGAGACCCAGTACTTC.

The V call is TRBV7-9, the J call TRBJ1-1; D is perhaps TRBD1 (5 bases). Germline CDR1 SEHNR, CDR2 FQNEAQ (reference sequence). V lost 0 bases and J 7 bases, leaving 15 bases between the germline ends. The CDR3 extends over 15 amino acids. The CDR3 reads CASSLANRRQGEAFF. CDR3 coding DNA: TGTGCCAGCAGCTTAGCGAACAGGAGGCAGGGTGAAGCTTTCTTT.

This chain links TRBV7-9 with TRBJ2-1; D might be TRBD1 (6 bases). This CDR3 spans 18 amino acids. Germline CDR1 is SEHNR and CDR2 is FQNEAQ (reference sequence). Trimming cost V 3 bases and J 3 bases, with 21 bases left between them. The CDR3 bases are TGTGCCAGCAGCTTCCCCTCTTCCGGGACACCATACTACAATGAGCAGTTCTTC. This sequence encodes CASSFPSSGTPYYNEQFF.

This clonotype was observed a handful of times. The V gene is TRBV7-2, the J gene TRBJ1-2; TRBD1 is a possible D gene (6 bases). The CDR3 length is 17 residues. Trimming took 3 bases from V and 5 from J, leaving 22 bases between them. Per the germline V gene, CDR1 is SGHTA and CDR2 is FQGNSA. The CDR3 DNA sequence: TGTGCCAGCAGCTTGACGCAGGCAGCCTGGGGGCTATATGGCTACACCTTC. It translates to CASSLTQAAWGLYGYTF.